The following is a TCR beta chain sequence with its context. Its antigen is not identified. The sample originates from a study of T cell repertoires in cytomegalovirus infection. Study background: Alongside well-studied HLA-B-restricted CMV epitopes, recently identified HLA-C-restricted CMV epitopes were also used. Study-level results: Individuals carrying CMV plus the relevant HLA were identified by cumulative frequency of public TCR beta families. HLA-C-restricted, CMV-specific TCR beta clonotypes were dominant ex vivo.

TCRdb re-derived calls from the reads in MiXCR, one entry per CDR3 protein. Of more than 300,000 distinct CDR3 sequences in the sample, about 35% were seen once. Trimming took 2 bases from V and 5 from J; bases not matched to a gene: 8. The CDR3 loop spans 17 amino acids. The receptor's source is a human donor in good health (CMV status not recorded). Some clones in this sample may be carry-over from other donors' samples. The J gene is TRBJ2-1, the V gene TRBV12-3 or TRBV12-4; 11 bases line up with TRBD2. This specimen was cultured PBMCs, taken from culture after CMV antigen stimulation. DNA for the CDR3: TGTGCCAGCAGTTTATGGTCCGTGGGACTAGCGGACAATGAGCAGTTCTTC. This translates into CASSLWSVGLADNEQFF.